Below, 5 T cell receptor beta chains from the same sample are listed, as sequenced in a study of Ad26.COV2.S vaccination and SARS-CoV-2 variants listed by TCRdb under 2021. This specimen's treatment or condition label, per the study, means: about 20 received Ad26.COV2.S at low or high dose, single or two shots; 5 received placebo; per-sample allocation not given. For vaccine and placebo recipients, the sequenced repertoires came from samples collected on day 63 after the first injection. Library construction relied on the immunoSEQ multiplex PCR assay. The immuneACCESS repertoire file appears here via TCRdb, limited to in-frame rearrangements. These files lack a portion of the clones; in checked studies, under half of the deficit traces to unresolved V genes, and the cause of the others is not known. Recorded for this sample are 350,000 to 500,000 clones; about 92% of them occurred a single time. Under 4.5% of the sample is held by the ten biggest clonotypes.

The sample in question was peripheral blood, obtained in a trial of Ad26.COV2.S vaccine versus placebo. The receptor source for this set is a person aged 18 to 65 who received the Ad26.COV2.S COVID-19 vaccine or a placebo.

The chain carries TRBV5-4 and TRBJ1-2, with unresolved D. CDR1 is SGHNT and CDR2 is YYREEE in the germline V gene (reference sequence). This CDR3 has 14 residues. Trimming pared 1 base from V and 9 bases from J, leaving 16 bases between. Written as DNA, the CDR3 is TGTGCCAGCAGCTTGCCAGGCCCGAAGGCTCGCTACACCTTC. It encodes CASSLPGPKARYTF.

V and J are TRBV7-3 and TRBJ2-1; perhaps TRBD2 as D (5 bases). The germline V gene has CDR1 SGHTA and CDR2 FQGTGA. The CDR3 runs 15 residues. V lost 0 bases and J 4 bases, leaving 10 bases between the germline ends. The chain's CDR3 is CASSLTGRGYNEQFF. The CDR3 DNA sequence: TGTGCCAGCAGCTTAACAGGGAGAGGATACAATGAGCAGTTCTTC.

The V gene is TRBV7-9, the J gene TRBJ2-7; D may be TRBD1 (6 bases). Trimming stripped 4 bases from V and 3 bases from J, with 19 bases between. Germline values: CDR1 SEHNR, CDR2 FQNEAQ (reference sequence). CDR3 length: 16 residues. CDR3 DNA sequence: TGTGCCAGCAGCTCGTACGCTGAAGGGGGTGGCTACGAGCAGTACTTC. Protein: CASSSYAEGGGYEQYF.

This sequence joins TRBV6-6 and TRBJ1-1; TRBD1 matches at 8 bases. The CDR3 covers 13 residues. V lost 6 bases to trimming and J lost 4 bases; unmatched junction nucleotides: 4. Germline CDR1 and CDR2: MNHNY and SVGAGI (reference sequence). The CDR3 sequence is CASRVQGGTEAFF. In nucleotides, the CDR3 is TGTGCCAGCAGGGTACAGGGGGGCACTGAAGCTTTCTTT.

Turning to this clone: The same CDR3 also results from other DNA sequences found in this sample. The CDR3 DNA reads as TGTGCCAGCAGCTTAGGTGACAGCTCCTACGAGCAGTACTTC. It is translated as CASSLGDSSYEQYF. The chain joins TRBV7-9 to TRBJ2-7, with D possibly TRBD1 on 5 matching bases. The CDR3 covers 14 residues. Looked up from germline, CDR1 is SEHNR and CDR2 is FQNEAQ (reference sequence). The V end lost 1 base, the J end lost 0 bases, and 7 bases lay between the germline ends.